These 14 T cell receptor beta chains were all obtained from the same sample, sequenced in a study of blood T cell repertoires in COVID-19. The data were produced by immunoSEQ multiplex PCR, yet TCRdb's version contains in-frame clones alone and is incomplete. The table records 98,000 or so clones, 86% of them present only once. Sequenced input: peripheral blood. These receptors originate from a woman in her sixties in a cohort sampled during active or convalescent COVID-19.

The chain joins TRBV23-1 to TRBJ1-1, with TRBD1 matching 7 bases. TRBV23-1 is an open reading frame whose function is uncertain. Trimming cost V 7 bases and J 6 bases; bases outside gene matches: 8. This CDR3 comprises 13 residues. The CDR3 bases are TGCGCCAGCATCCAGACAGGGAAGGCTGAAGCTTTCTTT. Residues: CASIQTGKAEAFF.

V gene TRBV19 combines with J gene TRBJ1-5; no clear D. The CDR3 extends over 14 amino acids. The germline V and J ends were trimmed by 5 bases and 0 bases, with 8 bases remaining between them. Germline V gene lookup returns CDR1 LNHDA and CDR2 SQIVND (reference sequence). The CDR3 here is CASSAGFSNQPQHF. The CDR3 bases are TGTGCCAGTAGTGCGGGCTTTAGCAATCAGCCCCAGCATTTT.

The chain couples TRBV21-1 to TRBJ2-1; the listed D gene, TRBD2, was not tested against the DNA. TRBV21-1 is annotated as a pseudogene. This CDR3 contains 16 residues. The CDR3 region has the DNA TGTGCCAGCAGCCGTATCCCCAGCGGGAGCCGTAATGAGCAGTTCTTC. Translating it yields CASSRIPSGSRNEQFF.

The chain has TRBV7-8 and TRBJ2-3, with 7 bases lining up with TRBD2. The CDR3 length is 16 residues. The junction had 12 bases not matched to a gene; V was cut back by 6 bases and J by 3 bases. Germline-derived CDR1 and CDR2 are SGHVS and FQNEAQ. CDR3 in DNA: TGTGCCAGCAGATCGATCGGCGGGGGTCGAACAGATACGCAGTATTTT. The encoded protein is CASRSIGGGRTDTQYF.

The chain has TRBV14 and TRBJ1-4, with a possible D match to TRBD1 (6 bases). The CDR3 is 14 amino acids. Germline CDR1 reads SGHDN; CDR2 reads FVKESK. V lost 4 bases and J 8 bases, leaving 14 bases between the germline ends. Here the CDR3 DNA reads TGTGCCAGCAGCCGGGACACAATAGGAGAAAAACTGTTTTTT. Residues: CASSRDTIGEKLFF. The full variable domain, its missing parts supplied by reference TRBV14 and TRBJ1-4, is EAGVTQFPSHSVIEKGQTVTLRCDPISGHDNLYWYRRVMGKEIKFLLHFVKESKQDESGMPNNRFLAERTGGTYSTLKVQPAELEDSGVYFCASSRDTIGEKLFFGSGTQLSVL.

The chain joins TRBV6-5 to TRBJ1-3; possibly TRBD1 for D (5 bases). The germline V and J ends were trimmed by 1 base and 2 bases, with 9 bases remaining between them. This CDR3 has 15 residues. In germline, CDR1 is MNHEY, CDR2 SVGAGI. The CDR3 reads CASSYYPGTGNTIYF. In DNA, the CDR3 is TGTGCCAGCAGTTACTATCCAGGGACTGGAAACACCATATATTTT.

V is TRBV2 and J is TRBJ1-2, with unresolved D. Germline CDR1 SNHLY, CDR2 FYNNEI. The length of the CDR3 is 12 residues. V shed 3 bases and J shed 10 bases, with 12 bases lying between them. The CDR3 DNA reads as TGTGCCAGCAGTGATACCTATATGCCCTACACCTTC. Encoded protein: CASSDTYMPYTF.

The chain is built from TRBV19 and TRBJ2-1; 9 bases agree with TRBD2. Germline V gene sequence: CDR1 LNHDA, CDR2 SQIVND (reference sequence). CDR3 size: 17 residues. Germline trimming cut 1 base from V and 3 bases from J; bases unmatched to any gene: 7. The CDR3 region has the DNA TGTGCCAGTAGTATAGCCGGACTAGCGTCTCGCTACAATGAGCAGTTCTTC. Residues: CASSIAGLASRYNEQFF.

This chain uses TRBV19 with TRBJ1-2; possibly TRBD1 for D (6 bases). The length of the CDR3 is 15 residues. CDR1 is LNHDA and CDR2 is SQIVND in the germline V gene (reference sequence). Trimming took 4 bases from V and 2 from J, leaving 14 bases between them. CDR3 DNA sequence: TGTGCCAGTAGTACCTACAGGGATAGGAACTATGGCTACACCTTC. Amino acids: CASSTYRDRNYGYTF. The full variable domain, in which reference TRBV19 and TRBJ1-2 provide the parts outside the CDR3, is DGGITQSPKYLFRKEGQNVTLSCEQNLNHDAMYWYRQDPGQGLRLIYYSQIVNDFQKGDIAEGYSVSREKKESFPLTVTSAQKNPTAFYLCASSTYRDRNYGYTFGSGTRLTVV.

V is TRBV3-1 (or the pseudogene TRBV3-2) and J is TRBJ2-5, with TRBD2 as a possible D gene (7 bases). This CDR3 is built from 15 residues. The ends were cut back, 4 bases at V and 5 bases at J, with 17 bases in the middle. Germline V gives CDR1 LGHDT, CDR2 YNNKEL (reference sequence). In nucleotides, the CDR3 is TGTGCCAGCAGCCCATTGGGCAGGGGAGGGGAGACCCAGTACTTC. Residues: CASSPLGRGGETQYF.

The chain combines TRBV2 with TRBJ1-3; D gene unclear. The CDR3 spans 12 residues. V was pared by 2 bases and J by 9 bases, with 8 bases between. Per germline, CDR1 SNHLY and CDR2 FYNNEI. The CDR3 region is CASSERRFTIYF. The CDR3 region has the DNA TGTGCCAGCAGTGAAAGGAGGTTCACCATATATTTT.

This chain uses TRBV6-5 with TRBJ2-5; TRBD1 matches 7 bases. Germline values: CDR1 MNHEY, CDR2 SVGAGI. The CDR3 has 14 amino acids. The V gene end was trimmed by 0 bases and the J gene end by 5 bases; junction bases not matched to a gene: 3. The CDR3 loop is CASSYSGGGETQYF. In DNA form, the CDR3 reads TGTGCCAGCAGTTACTCAGGGGGCGGGGAGACCCAGTACTTC.

This chain connects TRBV27 to TRBJ2-6; D ambiguous. Trimming pared 7 bases from V and 4 bases from J, leaving 14 bases between. Germline lookup yields CDR1 MNHEY and CDR2 SMNVEV (reference sequence). The CDR3 is 15 residues long. The CDR3 sequence is CASTAVLGGANVLTF. Written as DNA, the CDR3 is TGTGCCAGCACCGCGGTCCTCGGCGGGGCCAACGTCCTGACTTTC.

The CDR3 region is CASRKSGANYGYTF. The CDR3 nucleotides are TGTGCCAGTAGGAAGTCGGGGGCTAACTATGGCTACACCTTC. The V and J genes are TRBV19 and TRBJ1-2, with TRBD1 as a possible D gene (5 bases). The CDR3 has 14 amino acids. The ends were cut back, 6 bases at V and 0 bases at J, with 11 bases in the middle. Germline CDR1 and CDR2: LNHDA and SQIVND (reference sequence).